The T cell receptor (beta chain) described here comes from a study of blood T cell repertoires in COVID-19. Study at large: The United States, Italy and Spain provided the acute and convalescent COVID-19 samples. In each case, the material was cDNA or gDNA derived from T cells, B-cell-depleted T cells, or PBMCs.

The method was immunoSEQ multiplex PCR; TCRdb's version includes in-frame clones alone and lacks a portion of them. The sample yields some 99,000 clones, approximately 90% seen once. Trimming pared 0 bases from V and 10 bases from J, leaving 14 bases between. The germline V gene encodes CDR1 SGDLS and CDR2 YYNGEE. This CDR3 is built from 14 residues. Patients from Seattle were sampled longitudinally, starting during active infection. The V gene is TRBV9, the J gene TRBJ2-1, with D unresolved. The sequence derives from a human donor with COVID-19, enrolled during active disease. The donor label of this sample is uncertain. Material: peripheral blood. The CDR3 loop reads CASSVELDRPEQFF. Written as DNA, the CDR3 is TGTGCCAGCAGCGTAGAGCTAGATAGGCCGGAGCAGTTCTTC.